The 12 T cell receptor beta chains in this list originate from one sample, sequenced in a study of blood T cell repertoires in COVID-19. Profiled with immunoSEQ multiplex PCR; TCRdb holds only in-frame clones, not every one. The sample carries 260,000 or so clones, 88% recorded once. What was sequenced was peripheral blood. The receptor source for this set is a man aged 18 to 29 with active or convalescent COVID-19.

This chain joins TRBV20-1 and TRBJ2-7, with a possible D match to TRBD1 (6 bases). CDR1 is DFQATT, CDR2 SNEGSKA, per germline (reference sequence). This CDR3 comprises 15 residues. Trimming took 3 bases from V and 0 from J, leaving 15 bases between them. The DNA for the CDR3 is TGCAGTGCTAGTTGGTTCGGGGACAACTCCTACGAGCAGTACTTC. It specifies CSASWFGDNSYEQYF.

The chain employs TRBV5-6 and TRBJ1-6; TRBD1 matches 9 bases. The CDR3 covers 15 residues. Germline-derived CDR1 and CDR2 are SGHDT and YYEEEE. Germline trimming cut 4 bases from V and 8 bases from J; bases unmatched to any gene: 7. The chain's CDR3 is CASSRSDRGYSPLHF. CDR3 DNA: TGTGCCAGCAGCCGATCGGACAGGGGCTATTCACCCCTCCACTTT. Together with reference TRBV5-6 and TRBJ1-6, the CDR3 gives the full variable domain: DAGVTQSPTHLIKTRGQQVTLRCSPKSGHDTVSWYQQALGQGPQFIFQYYEEEERQRGNFPDRFSGHQFPNYSSELNVNALLLGDSALYLCASSRSDRGYSPLHFGNGTRLTVT.

This rearrangement joins TRBV11-2 to TRBJ1-3; D remains unclear. The CDR3 consists of 14 residues. V dropped 0 bases and J dropped 4 bases, with 7 bases sitting between them. The germline V gene encodes CDR1 SGHAT and CDR2 FQNNGV. Written as DNA, the CDR3 is TGTGCCAGCAGCTTAGAGACAATCGGAAACACCATATATTTT. This encodes CASSLETIGNTIYF.

The chain employs TRBV7-9 and TRBJ2-5, with D maybe TRBD1 (5 bases). This CDR3 region has 15 residues. Germline-derived CDR1 and CDR2 are SEHNR and FQNEAQ (reference sequence). Trimming stripped 4 bases from V and 3 bases from J, with 15 bases between. The CDR3 region has the DNA TGTGCCAGCAGCTACAGCCTTGGGGCCAAAGAGACCCAGTACTTC. Translating gives CASSYSLGAKETQYF. Together with reference TRBV7-9 and TRBJ2-5, the CDR3 gives the full variable domain: DTGVSQNPRHKITKRGQNVTFRCDPISEHNRLYWYRQTLGQGPEFLTYFQNEAQLEKSRLLSDRFSAERPKGSFSTLEIQRTEQGDSAMYLCASSYSLGAKETQYFGPGTRLLVL.

V and J are TRBV5-1 and TRBJ2-3, with TRBD1 as a possible D gene (5 bases). The CDR3 spans 12 residues. Germline V gene data show CDR1 as SGHRS and CDR2 as YFSETQ. V lost 5 bases, J lost 10 bases, and 14 bases lay in between. CDR3 amino acids: CASSATAPPQYF. The CDR3 DNA sequence: TGCGCCAGCAGTGCGACAGCGCCACCGCAGTATTTT.

The chain joins TRBV7-9 to TRBJ2-7, with TRBD2 identical over 8 bases. From germline, CDR1 is SEHNR and CDR2 FQNEAQ (reference sequence). J was trimmed by 0 bases and V by 2 bases; bases with no gene match: 3. This CDR3 comprises 15 residues. The CDR3 region has the DNA TGTGCCAGCAGCTTAATCCGGGGGGGCTCCTACGAGCAGTACTTC. The encoded protein is CASSLIRGGSYEQYF.

The J gene is TRBJ2-1, the V gene TRBV7-3, with TRBD2 identical over 12 bases. The CDR3 loop spans 16 amino acids. CDR1 and CDR2 from the germline V gene are SGHTA and FQGTGA. The junction had 5 bases not matched to a gene; V was cut back by 3 bases and J by 5 bases. The CDR3 DNA is TGTGCCAGCAGCTTGTCACTAGCGGGGGGTAACAATGAGCAGTTCTTC. Translation gives CASSLSLAGGNNEQFF.

The V and J genes are TRBV2 and TRBJ1-1; 7 bases align to TRBD1. Germline loops: CDR1 SNHLY, CDR2 FYNNEI. The CDR3 is 14 amino acids. V shed 3 bases, J shed 5 bases, and the junction held 6 bases outside the gene matches. The DNA for the CDR3 is TGTGCCAGCAGTGAGAGACAGGGTTCGACTGAAGCTTTCTTT. It specifies CASSERQGSTEAFF.

This clone appeared a few times. V is TRBV14 and J is TRBJ2-7; D is perhaps TRBD2 (5 bases). Looked up from germline, CDR1 is SGHDN and CDR2 is FVKESK. The V end lost 1 base, the J end lost 11 bases, and 12 bases lay between the germline ends. The CDR3 totals 12 residues. The CDR3 here is CASSQVGLAEYF. The DNA for the CDR3 is TGTGCCAGCAGCCAAGTCGGGCTAGCAGAGTACTTC. The whole variable domain, filled in from reference TRBV14 and TRBJ2-7, reads EAGVTQFPSHSVIEKGQTVTLRCDPISGHDNLYWYRRVMGKEIKFLLHFVKESKQDESGMPNNRFLAERTGGTYSTLKVQPAELEDSGVYFCASSQVGLAEYFGPGTRLTVT.

The V and J genes are TRBV3-1 (or the pseudogene TRBV3-2) and TRBJ2-3; 8 bases match TRBD2. J gave up 1 base and V 3 bases, and 21 bases lay outside the gene matches. CDR3 length: 21 residues. The germline V gene has CDR1 LGHDT and CDR2 YNNKEL (reference sequence). The CDR3 coding sequence is TGTGCCAGCAGCCAGGCATCCCTAGGGCCTACGAGGCGGGGGGGCACAGATACGCAGTATTTT. This encodes CASSQASLGPTRRGGTDTQYF.

This clone has only one observation. The chain recombines TRBV15 with TRBJ2-3; TRBD2 agrees at 8 bases. The V and J ends lost 5 bases and 6 bases, in that order; junction bases with no gene match: 10. CDR3 length: 15 residues. The germline V gene encodes CDR1 LNHNV and CDR2 YYDKDF (reference sequence). The CDR3 sequence is CATSLAREGSDTQYF. DNA of the CDR3: TGTGCCACCAGCCTTGCCCGGGAGGGTAGTGATACGCAGTATTTT.

The J gene is TRBJ2-7, the V gene TRBV5-4; the match to TRBD2 covers 11 bases. Germline values: CDR1 SGHNT, CDR2 YYREEE (reference sequence). The V gene end was trimmed by 3 bases and the J gene end by 0 bases; junction bases not matched to a gene: 5. The CDR3 totals 16 residues. The CDR3 sequence: CASSSMTSGASYEQYF. As DNA, the CDR3 is TGTGCCAGCAGCTCGATGACTAGCGGGGCCTCCTACGAGCAGTACTTC. The full variable domain, with the rest looked up from reference TRBV5-4 and TRBJ2-7, is ETGVTQSPTHLIKTRGQQVTLRCSSQSGHNTVSWYQQALGQGPQFIFQYYREEENGRGNFPPRFSGLQFPNYSSELNVNALELDDSALYLCASSSMTSGASYEQYFGPGTRLTVT.